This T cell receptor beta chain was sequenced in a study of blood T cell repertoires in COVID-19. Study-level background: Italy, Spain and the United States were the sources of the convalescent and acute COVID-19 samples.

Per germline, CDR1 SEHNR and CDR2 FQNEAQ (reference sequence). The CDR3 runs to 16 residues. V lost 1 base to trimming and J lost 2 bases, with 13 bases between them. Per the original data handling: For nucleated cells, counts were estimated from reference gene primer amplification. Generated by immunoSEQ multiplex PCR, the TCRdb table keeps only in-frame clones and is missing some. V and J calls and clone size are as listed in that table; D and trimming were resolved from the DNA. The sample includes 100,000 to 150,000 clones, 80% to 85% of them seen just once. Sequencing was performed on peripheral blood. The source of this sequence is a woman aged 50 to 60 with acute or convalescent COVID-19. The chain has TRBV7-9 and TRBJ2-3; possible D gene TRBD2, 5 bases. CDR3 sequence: CASSLGTGSNTDTQYF. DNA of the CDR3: TGTGCCAGCAGCTTAGGGACGGGGTCCAACACAGATACGCAGTATTTT.